The T cell receptor beta chain described here comes from a study of T-cell reconstitution after alpha-beta-depleted transplantation in children. Unique molecular identifiers were built into the TCRbeta library. TCRdb passed the PCR reads through MiXCR, listing each CDR3 protein once. Among some 500,000 distinct CDR3 sequences, about 30% were seen once, and the ten largest hold around 2.5%. The CDR3 contains 13 residues. V gave up 5 bases and J gave up 10 bases, with 13 bases separating them. Per the germline V gene, CDR1 is SGHRS and CDR2 is YFSETQ. Material: PBMCs from the stem cell graft donor, obtained from the stem cell graft. This clonotype was sampled from a human donor who donated a stem cell graft to a child with aplastic anemia. The chain has TRBV5-1 and TRBJ1-6, with a possible D match to TRBD1 (5 bases). In DNA form, the CDR3 reads TGCGCCAGCAGACCCGGGGGAACGTCACCCCTCCACTTT. Protein product: CASRPGGTSPLHF.